Presented here are 30 T cell receptor beta chains from one specimen sequenced in a study of blood T cells in healthy people across ages. Sample-barcoded 5' priming and a J-beta primer mix drove a second PCR of about 6 to 12 cycles. TCRdb recomputed calls from the 5' RACE reads with MiXCR, one row per CDR3 protein. The sample has 650,000 to 700,000 distinct CDR3 sequences; 45% to 60% are singletons. The sample was blood. The receptors here all came from an elderly woman in good health.

This chain uses TRBV7-2 with TRBJ1-2; D is unresolved. Looked up from germline, CDR1 is SGHTA and CDR2 is FQGNSA. V was trimmed by 5 bases and J by 4 bases, leaving 11 bases between them. CDR3 size: 13 residues. The CDR3 DNA follows: TGTGCCAGCAGCCGTGACATCCCCTATGGCTACACCTTC. Protein product: CASSRDIPYGYTF.

This clonotype was observed a handful of times. The chain joins TRBV25-1 to TRBJ2-4, with TRBD2 matching over 9 bases. The CDR3 sequence is 20 residues long. With V trimmed by 5 bases and J by 0 bases, 17 bases remained unmatched. Germline V lookup: CDR1 MGHDK, CDR2 SYGVNS. The CDR3 loop reads CASSSSTGTSLPLAKNIQYF. As DNA, the CDR3 is TGTGCCAGCAGTTCTTCTACCGGGACTAGCCTGCCTCTAGCCAAAAACATTCAGTACTTC.

The chain recombines TRBV27 with TRBJ2-1; D is possibly TRBD1 (5 bases). CDR1 is MNHEY, CDR2 SMNVEV, per germline (reference sequence). CDR3 length: 14 residues. Trimming shortened V by 5 bases and J by 3 bases, and 11 bases separated the two germline ends. As DNA, the CDR3 is TGTGCCAGCAGTGTCGCTGACAGCTACAATGAGCAGTTCTTC. It yields the protein CASSVADSYNEQFF.

This chain joins TRBV25-1 and TRBJ2-6; perhaps TRBD2 as D (6 bases). V lost 1 base to trimming and J lost 2 bases, with 12 bases between them. Germline V lookup: CDR1 MGHDK, CDR2 SYGVNS. The CDR3 has 17 amino acids. CDR3 nucleotide sequence: TGTGCCAGCAGTGAATTCTGGGGGGTTGCTGGGGCCAACGTCCTGACTTTC. It translates to CASSEFWGVAGANVLTF.

This sequence joins TRBV6-2 or TRBV6-3 and TRBJ1-1; 11 bases match TRBD1. V lost 6 bases to trimming and J lost 6 bases; unmatched junction nucleotides: 6. CDR3 length: 14 amino acids. Germline V gives CDR1 MNHEY, CDR2 SVGEGT. CDR3 DNA sequence: TGTGCCAGCAGCGGGGACAGGGGGAGAGCTGAAGCTTTCTTT. Protein sequence: CASSGDRGRAEAFF.

This chain uses TRBV20-1 with TRBJ2-5; 9 nucleotides match TRBD1. The germline V gene encodes CDR1 DFQATT and CDR2 SNEGSKA (reference sequence). This CDR3 has 15 residues. V dropped 0 bases and J dropped 2; count of bases not matched to a gene: 4. The DNA for the CDR3 is TGCAGTGCTAGAGACGGACAGGGGATACAAGAGACCCAGTACTTC. Protein sequence: CSARDGQGIQETQYF.

The genes are TRBV29-1 and TRBJ2-1; TRBD1 matches 7 bases. The last part of the DNA fits TRBJ2-7 better; the J call may be wrong. The CDR3 contains 15 residues. Germline CDR1 is SQVTM and CDR2 is ANQGSEA. The DNA for the CDR3 is TGCAGCGCACGACAGGGTCTACCTCCATACAATGAGCAGTACTTC. Translating gives CSARQGLPPYNEQYF.

This clonotype was detected many times. V usage is TRBV6-1 and J usage is TRBJ2-7; no clear D. Germline CDR1 and CDR2: MNHNS and SASEGT. Trimming cost V 4 bases and J 4 bases, with 11 bases left between them. This CDR3 is built from 13 residues. The CDR3 DNA reads as TGTGCCAGCAGTGCCGAACGGGCTTACGAGCAGTACTTC. Protein product: CASSAERAYEQYF.

This chain links TRBV7-9 with TRBJ2-3, with D possibly matching TRBD2 (5 bases). The CDR3 length is 15 residues. Trimming shortened V by 1 base and J by 5 bases, and 13 bases separated the two germline ends. The V gene's germline CDR1 is SEHNR and CDR2 FQNEAQ (reference sequence). This CDR3 reads CASSLGVQEEDTQYF. The CDR3 DNA is TGTGCCAGCAGCTTAGGGGTTCAGGAGGAAGATACGCAGTATTTT.

A note on this clonotype: A much larger clone differs by one base, so this may be a read error. The chain joins TRBV11-2 to TRBJ2-3; 7 bases line up with TRBD2. CDR1 and CDR2 from the germline V gene are SGHAT and FQNNGV. CDR3 size: 15 residues. V shed 5 bases, J shed 4 bases, and the junction held 9 bases outside the gene matches. The CDR3: CASSHGKRDADTQYF. The CDR3 nucleotides read TGTGCCAGCAGCCACGGGAAGCGGGATGCAGATACGCAGTATTTT. Variable domain in full (rest from reference TRBV11-2 and TRBJ2-3): EAGVAQSPRYKIIEKRQSVAFWCNPISGHATLYWYQQILGQGPKLLIQFQNNGVVDDSQLPKDRFSAERLKGVDSTLKIQPAKLEDSAVYLCASSHGKRDADTQYFGPGTRLTVL.

This chain uses TRBV12-3 or TRBV12-4 with TRBJ2-5, with 8 positions matching TRBD2. CDR3 size: 15 residues. With V trimmed by 3 bases and J by 2 bases, 5 bases remained unmatched. For the CDR3, the DNA is TGTGCCAGCAGTTTTCCCCGGGGGGGGCAAGAGACCCAGTACTTC. The encoded protein is CASSFPRGGQETQYF.

The chain joins TRBV7-3 to TRBJ1-1, with D hard to call. The germline V and J ends were trimmed by 2 bases and 0 bases, with 13 bases remaining between them. This CDR3 region has 16 residues. Germline lookup yields CDR1 SGHTA and CDR2 FQGTGA. For the CDR3, the DNA is TGTGCCAGCAGCTTAGGGTTCGGAGGTATGAACACTGAAGCTTTCTTT. It translates to CASSLGFGGMNTEAFF.

About this clonotype itself: The junction shows a germline mismatch at one end, possibly a read error. The chain employs TRBV5-1 and TRBJ1-1; possible D gene TRBD1, 6 bases. There are 14 residues in the CDR3. Germline CDR1 is SGHRS and CDR2 is YFSETQ. The CDR3 here is CASSLQGLSTEDFF. DNA for the CDR3: TGCGCCAGCAGCTTGCAGGGGCTCAGCACTGAAGATTTCTTT.

This clonotype was seen only once. The genes are TRBV7-2 and TRBJ2-5; tentatively, D is TRBD1 (6 bases). The V gene lost 5 bases and the J gene lost 0 bases, with 16 bases spanning the gap. The CDR3 contains 16 residues. From germline, CDR1 is SGHTA and CDR2 FQGNSA. CDR3 protein: CASSTDRPSYQETQYF. CDR3 nucleotide sequence: TGTGCCAGCAGCACAGACAGGCCCTCGTACCAAGAGACCCAGTACTTC.

Details on this clonotype: This may stem from a read error, because a much larger clone lies one nucleotide away. The chain joins TRBV27 to TRBJ2-7; 9 nucleotides line up with TRBD2. Trimming at V came to 4 bases and at J to 6 bases, leaving 10 bases not matched to a gene. Germline V gene data show CDR1 as MNHEY and CDR2 as SMNVEV (reference sequence). The CDR3 contains 15 residues. In DNA, the CDR3 is TGTGCCAGCAGTTCTGGGCTAGCGGGACACTGCGAGCAGTACTTC. Its protein is CASSSGLAGHCEQYF.

This clonotype has only a few counts. The V and J genes are TRBV21-1 and TRBJ2-1; TRBD1 is the table's D call, not checked against the DNA. TRBV21-1 is a listed pseudogene. This CDR3 is 15 amino acids long. In DNA form, the CDR3 reads TGTGCCAGCAGCAAAGCGGGGGGGCACTACAATGAGCAGTTCTTC. This sequence encodes CASSKAGGHYNEQFF.

The chain uses TRBV5-5 and TRBJ1-5, with TRBD1 identical over 7 bases. CDR3 length equals 17 residues. Germline lookup yields CDR1 SGHKS and CDR2 YYEKEE (reference sequence). V lost 3 bases and J lost 4; bases outside the gene matches: 13. This CDR3 reads CASSWGIRQGLNQPQHF. The CDR3 DNA sequence: TGTGCCAGCAGCTGGGGCATCCGACAGGGACTGAATCAGCCCCAGCATTTT.

In regard to this clonotype: A much larger clone is a single base away; this may be a read error. The chain employs TRBV7-2 and TRBJ2-1; tentatively, D is TRBD2 (5 bases). V lost 4 bases and J lost 13, with 14 bases in between. CDR3 size: 12 residues. The germline V gene has CDR1 SGHTA and CDR2 FQGNSA. CDR3 amino acids: CASSSDRRTQFF. CDR3 DNA: TGTGCCAGCAGCTCCGACCGGAGGACCCAGTTCTTC.

Concerning this clonotype itself: A junction end diverges from the germline sequence, so it may reflect a read error. The CDR3 DNA sequence: TGTGCCTGCAGTATAAAACTAGGGGTTGAGCAGTTCTTC. It codes for CACSIKLGVEQFF. The chain couples TRBV12-3 or TRBV12-4 to TRBJ2-1; D possibly matches TRBD1 or TRBD2 (5 bases each). The CDR3 runs to 13 residues.

The chain couples TRBV10-3 to TRBJ2-2; 11 bases are shared with TRBD1. The germline V gene encodes CDR1 ENHRY and CDR2 SYGVKD. The CDR3 is 15 amino acids. V was clipped by 6 bases and J by 3 bases; unmatched bases: 3. This CDR3 reads CAISPGQGDTGELFF. The CDR3 nucleotides read TGTGCCATCAGCCCGGGACAGGGGGACACCGGGGAGCTGTTTTTT.

The chain uses TRBV6-5 and TRBJ1-5; D gene uncertain. Germline V gives CDR1 MNHEY, CDR2 SVGAGI. Trimming removed 2 bases at V and 7 bases at J, with 9 bases between. The CDR3 totals 13 residues. Here the CDR3 DNA reads TGTGCCAGCAGTTACGCCGGGAGCCAGCCCCAGCATTTT. Translation gives CASSYAGSQPQHF.

As concerns this clonotype: A much larger clone is a single base away; this may be a read error. V usage is TRBV24-1 and J usage is TRBJ1-1, with 9 nucleotides matching TRBD1. CDR3 length: 14 residues. CDR1 KGHDR and CDR2 SFDVKD come from the germline V gene. CDR3 loop: CAARRTGADTEAFF. The DNA for the CDR3 is TGTGCCGCCAGGCGGACAGGGGCGGACACTGAAGCTTTCTTT.

This clonotype was counted at least ten times. The chain employs TRBV7-9 and TRBJ2-1; weak D call: TRBD1 (6 bases). Germline V gene sequence: CDR1 SEHNR, CDR2 FQNEAQ (reference sequence). The CDR3 extends over 14 amino acids. Trimming stripped 5 bases from V and 8 bases from J, with 16 bases between. CDR3 in DNA: TGTGCCAGCAGCCCACAGGGTAATAGCGATGAGCAGTTCTTC. It translates to CASSPQGNSDEQFF.

CDR3 coding DNA: TGCGCCAGCAGCCCAATTAGCACTAACACCGGGGAGCTGTTTTTT. Translation gives CASSPISTNTGELFF. The V gene is TRBV5-1, the J gene TRBJ2-2; D remains unclear. Deletions cut 4 bases from V and 2 bases from J, with 12 bases between. The CDR3 loop spans 15 amino acids. The germline V gene has CDR1 SGHRS and CDR2 YFSETQ.

V usage is TRBV29-1 and J usage is TRBJ2-7, with D possibly matching TRBD2 (7 bases). V was shortened by 6 bases and J by 4 bases, with 19 bases between the two germline ends. From germline, CDR1 is SQVTM and CDR2 ANQGSEA. The CDR3 totals 14 residues. CDR3 sequence (DNA): TGCAGCGTCCGAAAAGCGGGGACATCTTACGAGCAGTACTTC. It yields the protein CSVRKAGTSYEQYF.

V usage is TRBV29-1 and J usage is TRBJ1-2; a possible D gene is TRBD1 (5 bases). With 7 bases removed from V and 4 bases from J, the gap between germline ends came to 22 bases. The CDR3 is made up of 15 amino acids. Germline CDR1 reads SQVTM; CDR2 reads ANQGSEA. The CDR3 spells CSATGVGPSGYGYTF. The CDR3 bases are TGCAGCGCTACAGGAGTCGGACCCTCCGGCTATGGCTACACCTTC.

Only a few counts were recorded for this clonotype. The chain couples TRBV18 to TRBJ2-1; 7 bases align to TRBD1. The germline CDR1 and CDR2 sequences are KGHSH and LQKENI. Trimming took 3 bases from V and 4 from J; bases not matched to a gene: 6. The length of the CDR3 is 15 residues. DNA of the CDR3: TGTGCCAGCTCACCCATGGGACAGCTTTACAATGAGCAGTTCTTC. As protein: CASSPMGQLYNEQFF.

The V and J genes are TRBV20-1 and TRBJ2-7; perhaps TRBD1 as D (6 bases). Trimming removed 5 bases at V and 7 bases at J, with 15 bases between. In germline, CDR1 is DFQATT, CDR2 SNEGSKA (reference sequence). The CDR3 spans 12 residues. CDR3 nucleotide sequence: TGCAGTGCTTCGTACAGGGCGCCAGAGCAGTACTTC. It codes for CSASYRAPEQYF.

As DNA, the CDR3 is TGTGCCAGCTCAACGGGACAGGGCGGGTTAGGCACTGAAGCTTTCTTT. Translating it yields CASSTGQGGLGTEAFF. The chain employs TRBV18 and TRBJ1-1, with 9 nucleotides matching TRBD1. V shed 5 bases and J 4 bases; nucleotides not matched to a gene: 11. Germline V lookup: CDR1 KGHSH, CDR2 LQKENI. The CDR3 length is 16 residues.

Only a few counts were recorded for this clonotype. The chain is built from TRBV5-1 and TRBJ1-5; D is unclear. In germline, CDR1 is SGHRS, CDR2 YFSETQ. The CDR3 extends over 14 amino acids. Trimming pared 2 bases from V and 3 bases from J, leaving 9 bases between. CDR3 DNA: TGCGCCAGCAGCTTTGACGGCGCCAATCAGCCCCAGCATTTT. Amino acids: CASSFDGANQPQHF. Full variable domain (rest looked up from reference TRBV5-1 and TRBJ1-5): KAGVTQTPRYLIKTRGQQVTLSCSPISGHRSVSWYQQTPGQGLQFLFEYFSETQRNKGNFPGRFSGRQFSNSRSEMNVSTLELGDSALYLCASSFDGANQPQHFGDGTRLSIL.